The sequence of this T cell receptor (beta chain) was determined in a study of PD-1 blockade in classical Hodgkin lymphoma. Study at large: Nivolumab was given intravenously to patients at 3 mg/kg every 2 weeks. Whole-study findings and limits: Factors driving the repertoire differences, possibly disease activity or prior therapy, remain undefined.

TCRdb's table, derived via immunoSEQ multiplex PCR, lists solely in-frame clones and lacks some. The data contain tens of thousands of clones, over 65% of them singletons. Details on this clone: What it recognizes is unknown.

Brentuximab vedotin exposure varied among the patients, all of whom had relapsed after autologous stem cell transplantation. The germline V and J ends were trimmed by 7 bases and 9 bases, with 13 bases remaining between them. Germline loops: CDR1 SNHLY, CDR2 FYNNEI. The CDR3 runs 12 residues. The input for sequencing was peripheral blood mononuclear cells (PBMCs), taken before the second cycle of nivolumab. J is TRBJ2-1 and V is TRBV2, with D possibly being TRBD2 (6 bases). The source of this sequence is a human donor with classical Hodgkin lymphoma. This CDR3 reads CASNSPGSEQFF. For the CDR3, the DNA is TGTGCCAGCAACTCGCCCGGGAGTGAGCAGTTCTTC.